This T cell receptor (beta chain) was identified in a study of T cells after yellow fever vaccination. This clonotype was recorded many times. CDR1 and CDR2 from the germline V gene are SGHTA and FQGNSA. The CDR3 contains 14 residues. J gave up 9 bases and V 1 base, and 6 bases lay outside the gene matches. TCRdb processed the 5' RACE reads anew with MiXCR; each CDR3 protein has one entry. Of about 350,000 distinct CDR3 sequences listed, approximately 8% are singletons. This TCR was sampled from a man aged 18-30 years who received the YFV17D yellow fever vaccine. The sample here was PBMCs, taken roughly 45 days after the first yellow fever vaccination. This chain connects TRBV7-2 to TRBJ2-1, with TRBD2 matching over 7 bases. The CDR3 here is CASSLGGGLVEQFF. DNA of the CDR3: TGTGCCAGCAGCTTAGGCGGGGGTCTTGTTGAGCAGTTCTTC.